The rows below give T cell receptor beta chains drawn from one sample of a study of response to subunit inactivated influenza vaccine. TCRdb recomputed calls from the RT-PCR reads with MiXCR, one row per CDR3 protein. The data show around 540,000 distinct CDR3 sequences, with about 12% seen just once and about 10% held by the top ten. Sequenced material: PBMCs from blood, taken on the day of vaccination. The source of these receptors is a man in his fifties who received an inactivated influenza vaccine. CDR3s include the opening cysteine and the closing phenylalanine or tryptophan. A D gene is named only where the DNA matches it firmly. The listing skips clone size in some rows; elsewhere it reads once, few, many or a size class.

once - TRBJ2-3 TRBV7-2 CASSLALAYVLRATDTQYF TGTGCCAGCAGCTTAGCGCTTGCTTACGTCCTTCGGGCCACAGATACGCAGTATTTT
- - TRBJ2-3 TRBV19 CASSMLVHTDTQYF TGTGCCAGTAGTATGTTGGTTCACACAGATACGCAGTATTTT
many - TRBJ1-2 TRBV12-3/TRBV12-4 CASSLGLGSGYTF TGTGCCAGCAGTTTAGGATTGGGGTCTGGCTACACCTTC
- TRBD1 TRBJ2-7 TRBV6-1 CASRTGGDYEQYF TGTGCCAGCCGGACAGGGGGAGACTACGAGCAGTACTTC
- - TRBJ2-5 TRBV29-1 CSVEDPWGETQYF TGCAGCGTTGAAGATCCCTGGGGGGAGACCCAGTACTTC
- - TRBJ1-6 TRBV3-1 CASSHPIPGRSYNSPLHF TGTGCCAGCAGCCATCCCATTCCGGGCCGGTCCTATAATTCACCCCTCCACTTT
many TRBD2 TRBJ2-1 TRBV20-1 CSARVAGVIYNEQFF TGCAGTGCTAGAGTAGCGGGAGTCATCTACAATGAGCAGTTCTTC
- - TRBJ2-1 TRBV27 CASSSPGQVYNEQFF TGTGCCAGCAGTTCACCGGGGCAGGTATACAATGAGCAGTTCTTC
many - TRBJ2-1 TRBV12-3/TRBV12-4 CASSFDDLGGRSYNEQFF TGTGCCAGCAGTTTCGACGATTTGGGGGGTAGATCCTACAATGAGCAGTTCTTC
few - TRBJ1-3 TRBV4-2 CASSQDLMFNTIYF TGTGCCAGCAGCCAAGATTTGATGTTCAACACCATATATTTT
few - TRBJ2-2 TRBV10-3 CATQGPYTGELFF TGTGCCACCCAGGGGCCCTACACCGGGGAGCTGTTTTTT
- TRBD2 TRBJ2-2 TRBV20-1 CSARFGGGAGELFF TGCAGTGCTAGATTCGGCGGGGGGGCGGGGGAGCTGTTTTTT
few TRBD2 TRBJ2-4 TRBV20-1 CSARDLPRSGGAKNIQYF TGCAGTGCTAGAGATTTACCTCGGAGCGGGGGGGCCAAAAACATTCAGTACTTC
- - TRBJ2-3 TRBV4-2 CASSQEMGRDTQYF TGTGCCAGCAGCCAAGAGATGGGCAGAGATACGCAGTATTTT
few - TRBJ2-5 TRBV20-1 CSAGRDGGEETQYF TGCAGTGCTGGACGGGACGGAGGAGAAGAGACCCAGTACTTC
many TRBD1 TRBJ2-3 TRBV4-1 CASSGQGDLDTQYF TGCGCCAGCAGCGGACAGGGTGATCTAGATACGCAGTATTTT
- - TRBJ1-2 TRBV7-2 CASSLEWLQGGYTF TGTGCCAGCAGCTTAGAATGGTTACAGGGTGGCTACACCTTC
few TRBD2 TRBJ2-5 TRBV10-3 CATSTIAGGQETQYF TGTGCCACTTCCACGATAGCGGGAGGCCAAGAGACCCAGTACTTC
few - TRBJ1-4 TRBV18 CASSPPGSTVEKLFF TGTGCCAGCTCACCACCGGGAAGTACAGTCGAAAAACTGTTTTTT
few TRBD1 TRBJ2-1 TRBV15 CATSRERYRGLSNEQFF TGTGCCACCAGCAGAGAGAGATACAGGGGGCTTTCCAATGAGCAGTTCTTC
few - TRBJ2-7 TRBV4-3 CASSQVADSSYEQYF TGCGCCAGCAGCCAAGTAGCGGACAGCTCCTACGAGCAGTACTTC
few - TRBJ2-7 TRBV6-1 CASIEAWALSNEQYF TGTGCCAGCATCGAAGCGTGGGCACTCTCCAACGAGCAGTACTTC
few - TRBJ1-3 TRBV12-3/TRBV12-4 CASRVGGLVGGNTIYF TGTGCCAGCAGAGTAGGAGGGTTAGTGGGAGGAAACACCATATATTTT
- TRBD2 TRBJ2-4 TRBV18 CASSPTGGFIQYF TGTGCCAGCTCACCAACGGGAGGTTTCATTCAGTACTTC
- TRBD1 TRBJ2-5 TRBV7-9 CASSPGTVNQETQYF TGTGCCAGCAGCCCAGGGACAGTTAACCAAGAGACCCAGTACTTC